These T cell receptor beta chains were read from a single sample in a study of blood T cell repertoires in COVID-19. TCRdb's copy holds only in-frame clones and misses some; the assay was immunoSEQ multiplex PCR. Of fewer than 500,000 clones in the sample, 80% to 90% were seen once. The material sequenced was PBMCs or T cells enriched from blood (not recorded which). The origin of the receptors is a man aged 30-40 years who had recovered from COVID-19. CDR3s include the opening cysteine and the closing phenylalanine or tryptophan. The D gene is left open where the match is weak. Part of the rows lack a size; the others show once, few, many or a class for expanded clones.

j_call,clone_size,v_call,d_call,cdr3_aa,cdr3_nt
TRBJ1-2,-,TRBV9,-,CASSVALGFGYTF,TGTGCCAGCAGCGTAGCGCTCGGTTTTGGCTACACCTTC
TRBJ1-5,-,TRBV5-1,TRBD1,CASSSGTGNQPQHF,TGCGCCAGCAGCTCGGGGACAGGGAATCAGCCCCAGCATTTT
TRBJ1-5,-,TRBV28,-,CASSRVNQPQHF,TGTGCCAGCAGCCGGGTCAATCAGCCCCAGCATTTT
TRBJ1-1,-,TRBV4-1,-,CASSQDRQSAPGTFF,TGCGCCAGCAGCCAAGACCGACAAAGTGCGCCGGGAACTTTCTTT
TRBJ2-1,-,TRBV7-8,-,CASSSIVSNEQFF,TGTGCCAGCAGCTCTATAGTCTCCAATGAGCAGTTCTTC
TRBJ2-6,-,TRBV6-2/TRBV6-3,TRBD1,CASSYSTGAIGANVLTF,TGTGCCAGCAGTTACTCGACAGGGGCCATTGGGGCCAACGTCCTGACTTTC
TRBJ1-2,-,TRBV12-5,TRBD1,CASGLTTGKGYTF,TGTGCTAGTGGTTTGACGACAGGGAAAGGCTACACCTTC
TRBJ2-1,-,TRBV27,TRBD1,CASSFPTGASINEQFF,TGTGCCAGCAGTTTCCCCACAGGGGCATCCATCAATGAGCAGTTCTTC
TRBJ1-2,-,TRBV7-8,-,CASSSVGGPPRWGNGYTF,TGTGCCAGCAGCTCCGTAGGGGGACCGCCAAGGTGGGGTAATGGCTACACCTTC
TRBJ2-7,-,TRBV29-1,TRBD1,CSAGQGSYEQYF,TGCAGCGCAGGACAGGGATCCTACGAGCAGTACTTC
TRBJ1-1,-,TRBV7-9,-,CASSLDSIRNTEAFF,TGTGCCAGCAGCTTGGACAGCATAAGGAACACTGAAGCTTTCTTT
TRBJ2-5,-,TRBV24-1,-,CATSPGLSTGARQETQYF,TGTGCCACCAGTCCGGGACTAAGCACGGGGGCCCGTCAAGAGACCCAGTACTTC
TRBJ2-7,-,TRBV12-5,-,CASGSSRFDGATYEQYF,TGTGCTAGTGGTTCCAGTCGATTTGATGGGGCGACCTACGAGCAGTACTTC
TRBJ2-7,-,TRBV30,-,CAWRGEVNEQYF,TGTGCCTGGAGAGGGGAGGTAAACGAGCAGTACTTC
TRBJ1-2,-,TRBV7-2,-,CASSPSSIPRGTNYGYTF,TGTGCCAGCAGCCCAAGTTCAATCCCTCGGGGGACTAACTATGGCTACACCTTC
TRBJ1-1,-,TRBV4-1,-,CASSQDRGGTEAFF,TGCGCCAGCAGCCAAGATCGGGGAGGCACTGAAGCTTTCTTT
TRBJ1-2,-,TRBV2,-,CASSELGRDYGYTF,TGTGCCAGCAGTGAATTGGGCAGGGACTATGGCTACACCTTC
TRBJ2-7,-,TRBV2,TRBD1,CASRGDRVEFGYEQYF,TGTGCCAGCAGGGGGGACAGGGTGGAATTTGGGTACGAGCAGTACTTC
TRBJ1-4,once,TRBV6-5,-,CATSRGAKLFF,TGTGCCACATCCCGGGGGGCAAAACTGTTTTTT
TRBJ2-7,-,TRBV6-5,-,CASIGTSYEQYF,TGTGCCAGCATCGGGACATCCTACGAGCAGTACTTC
TRBJ1-2,-,TRBV27,-,CASTKGANYGYTF,TGTGCCAGCACTAAGGGAGCTAACTATGGCTACACCTTC
TRBJ1-1,-,TRBV5-1,-,CASSRRGGTEAFF,TGCGCCAGCTCCCGGCGGGGAGGTACTGAAGCTTTCTTT
TRBJ2-5,-,TRBV9,TRBD2,CASSVRTSGGRETQYF,TGTGCCAGCAGCGTTAGAACTAGCGGGGGGAGGGAGACCCAGTACTTC
TRBJ2-5,few,TRBV3-1/TRBV3-2,TRBD2,CASSQAGTSGVTTQYF,TGTGCCAGCAGCCAAGCAGGGACTAGCGGAGTCACAACCCAGTACTTC
TRBJ2-7,-,TRBV5-1,-,CASSLNVGAGEQYF,TGCGCCAGCAGCTTGAATGTGGGGGCGGGCGAGCAGTACTTC
TRBJ2-6,once,TRBV10-3,-,CAISDGKSGANVLTF,TGTGCCATCAGTGACGGGAAGTCTGGGGCCAACGTCCTGACTTTC
TRBJ1-1,-,TRBV20-1,TRBD1,CSASSLGQVGGTEAFF,TGCAGTGCTAGTTCTTTGGGACAGGTGGGTGGGACTGAAGCTTTCTTT
TRBJ2-7,-,TRBV30,TRBD1,CAWEPGQSNEQYF,TGTGCCTGGGAACCGGGACAGTCTAACGAGCAGTACTTC
TRBJ2-7,-,TRBV6-5,TRBD1,CATVRSRQGTYEQYF,TGTGCCACCGTAAGATCACGACAGGGCACCTACGAGCAGTACTTC
TRBJ2-3,-,TRBV7-2,-,CASSPHLADTQYF,TGTGCCAGCAGCCCCCACTTGGCAGATACGCAGTATTTT
TRBJ1-6,-,TRBV27,-,CASSGPGANSPLHF,TGTGCCAGCAGTGGCCCAGGGGCTAATTCACCCCTCCACTTT
TRBJ2-5,-,TRBV7-2,TRBD1,CASRPGTEGETQYF,TGTGCCAGCAGGCCGGGGACAGAGGGCGAGACCCAGTACTTC
TRBJ2-7,-,TRBV5-1,-,CASSPLWAVDTEQYF,TGCGCCAGCAGCCCGTTGTGGGCAGTGGATACCGAGCAGTACTTC
TRBJ1-3,-,TRBV23-1,TRBD1,CASSQQTGSSGNTIYF,TGCGCCAGCAGTCAACAGACAGGGTCCTCTGGAAACACCATATATTTT
TRBJ2-1,once,TRBV10-3,TRBD2,CAISEASGGGNEQFF,TGTGCCATCAGTGAGGCTAGCGGGGGGGGCAATGAGCAGTTCTTC
TRBJ2-7,-,TRBV19,TRBD1,CASSMDRGKQYF,TGTGCCAGTAGTATGGACAGGGGAAAGCAGTACTTC
TRBJ1-2,-,TRBV3-1/TRBV3-2,-,CASSPGGNYGYTF,TGTGCCAGCAGCCCCGGGGGGAACTATGGCTACACCTTC
TRBJ2-1,-,TRBV29-1,TRBD2,CSVASGGPLGNEQFF,TGCAGCGTCGCTAGCGGGGGGCCCTTGGGTAATGAGCAGTTCTTC
TRBJ2-3,once,TRBV7-9,TRBD1,CASSSTGVIPDTQYF,TGTGCCAGCAGCTCGACAGGGGTAATCCCCGATACGCAGTATTTT
TRBJ1-1,-,TRBV14,-,CASVVNTEAFF,TGTGCCAGCGTAGTGAACACTGAAGCTTTCTTT
TRBJ2-3,-,TRBV15,-,CATSRGSGTDTDTQYF,TGTGCCACCAGCAGAGGTAGCGGGACAGACACAGATACGCAGTATTTT
TRBJ2-1,-,TRBV29-1,-,CSVSIQGGRQFF,TGCAGCGTCTCAATACAGGGTGGGCGGCAGTTCTTC
TRBJ2-3,-,TRBV10-2,TRBD1,CASSEPGTGGGSTQYF,TGCGCCAGCAGTGAGCCCGGGACAGGGGGTGGTTCGACGCAGTATTTT
TRBJ1-5,-,TRBV6-5,-,CASSYRGENQPQHF,TGTGCCAGCAGTTACAGGGGCGAAAATCAGCCCCAGCATTTT
TRBJ1-1,-,TRBV2,-,CACPEVRTEAFF,TGTGCCTGCCCAGAGGTCCGGACTGAAGCTTTCTTT
TRBJ1-1,-,TRBV4-1,-,CASSQDRDTEAFF,TGCGCCAGCAGCCAAGACAGGGACACTGAAGCTTTCTTT
TRBJ2-6,once,TRBV12-3/TRBV12-4,-,CASKLSGANVLTF,TGTGCCAGCAAGCTCTCTGGGGCCAACGTCCTGACTTTC
TRBJ1-3,once,TRBV19,-,CASLQGGVWGTTGNTIYF,TGTGCCAGCTTACAAGGGGGAGTTTGGGGGACCACTGGAAACACCATATATTTT
TRBJ2-7,-,TRBV9,-,CASSVVGGRWPYEQYF,TGTGCCAGCAGCGTAGTAGGGGGAAGATGGCCCTACGAGCAGTACTTC
TRBJ2-7,once,TRBV5-1,TRBD1,CASSRGQPKNEQYF,TGCGCCAGCAGCCGGGGACAGCCGAAAAACGAGCAGTACTTC
TRBJ2-3,once,TRBV11-3,TRBD2,CASSSRAGGTDTQYF,TGTGCCAGCAGCTCAAGGGCGGGGGGCACAGATACGCAGTATTTT
TRBJ1-6,-,TRBV6-1,TRBD1,CASSEQGVYNSPLHF,TGTGCCAGCAGTGAACAGGGGGTCTATAATTCACCCCTCCACTTT